This is a list of T cell receptor beta chains from one sample in a study of early T cells in non-severe SARS-CoV-2 infection. Via MiXCR, TCRdb re-called the 5' RACE reads, giving one row per CDR3 protein. The sample records fewer than 35,000 distinct CDR3 sequences, 9% being singletons. Sequencing was performed on whole blood. These receptor sequences come from an adult who was a healthcare worker with PCR-confirmed SARS-CoV-2 infection or an uninfected control (not recorded which). The CDR3 runs from the conserved cysteine through the conserved F or W. Each record gives: J gene, clone size, D gene, V gene, CDR3 length, CDR3 DNA, CDR3 protein. D genes are given only for firm matches. Not every row has a clone size; where given, it reads once, few, many or a size class.

>TRBJ1-5|NA|NA|TRBV7-3|15
TGTGCCAGCAGCGCCCTTTGGTCCGAGGATCAGCCCCAGCATTTT
CASSALWSEDQPQHF
>TRBJ1-1|many|NA|TRBV19|15
TGTGCCAGTAGTATAGGACGTCCCACGAACACTGAAGCTTTCTTT
CASSIGRPTNTEAFF
>TRBJ1-2|many|NA|TRBV14|13
TGTGCCAGCAGCACAGGGTCTCACTATGGCTACACCTTC
CASSTGSHYGYTF
>TRBJ1-1|many|NA|TRBV18|13
TGTGCCAGCTCACGCGCGGCGGACACTGAAGCTTTCTTT
CASSRAADTEAFF
>TRBJ1-2|NA|TRBD1|TRBV20-1|15
TGCAGTGCCCTCCCCGGGACAGGGTCCAACTATGGCTACACCTTC
CSALPGTGSNYGYTF
>TRBJ2-7|many|TRBD1|TRBV20-1|14
TGCAGTGCTAGAGCCGCACAGGGGGTGAACGAGCAGTACTTC
CSARAAQGVNEQYF
>TRBJ2-3|NA|TRBD2|TRBV4-1|15
TGCGCCAGCAGCCACGGGGGGGTACCAGGGGATACGCAGTATTTT
CASSHGGVPGDTQYF
>TRBJ1-1|many|NA|TRBV3-1|8
TGTGCCAGCAGCCAAGCTTTCTTT
CASSQAFF
>TRBJ2-1|many|NA|TRBV5-4|13
TGTGCCAGCAGATCCAAGGACAGCTTTGAATTGTTCTTC
CASRSKDSFELFF
>TRBJ2-5|many|NA|TRBV7-3|12
TGTGCCAGCAGCTTCCCGCGGGAGACCCAGTACTTC
CASSFPRETQYF
>TRBJ1-6|few|NA|TRBV5-5|17
TGTGCCAGCAGCTTGGTAGGGTCGGGTTCCTATAATTCACCCCTCCACTTT
CASSLVGSGSYNSPLHF
>TRBJ2-3|many|TRBD2|TRBV3-1|14
TGTGCCAGCAGCCCCTATAGCGGGCAAGATACGCAGTATTTT
CASSPYSGQDTQYF
>TRBJ1-1|NA|NA|TRBV5-1|15
TGCGCCAGCAGCTCCACCGGGACACTGAACACTGAAGCTTTCTTT
CASSSTGTLNTEAFF
>TRBJ2-1|many|NA|TRBV20-1|12
TGCAGTGCTAGCTCGGGACACAATGAGCAGTTCTTC
CSASSGHNEQFF
>TRBJ1-6|many|TRBD1|TRBV6-5|15
TGTGCCAGCAGTTACTCCGGGACAGGTCGATCACCCCTCCACTTT
CASSYSGTGRSPLHF
>TRBJ2-7|NA|TRBD1|TRBV7-2|16
TGTGCCAGCAGCTCGACCGGGACAGCGACTACGACCGAGCAGTACTTC
CASSSTGTATTTEQYF
>TRBJ2-3|many|NA|TRBV7-3|13
TGTGCCAGCAGCACCCAGGGTAGTAATACGCAGTATTTT
CASSTQGSNTQYF
>TRBJ1-1|NA|NA|TRBV29-1|13
TGCAGCGCAAGAACCATGATGAACACTGAAGCTTTCTTT
CSARTMMNTEAFF
>TRBJ1-1|many|NA|TRBV20-1|11
TGCAGTGCTAGGGATTGGGGTGAAGCTTTCTTT
CSARDWGEAFF
>TRBJ2-3|many|TRBD2|TRBV7-9|15
TGTGCCAGCAGCCGTAGCGGGGGGTTCACAGATACGCAGTATTTT
CASSRSGGFTDTQYF
>TRBJ2-1|many|NA|TRBV9|14
TGTGCCAGCAGCGTAGAAGGTAGCTGGAATGAGCAGTTCTTC
CASSVEGSWNEQFF
>TRBJ2-1|many|TRBD1|TRBV12-3/TRBV12-4|17
TGTGCCAGCAGTTGGTACGGGGCAGGGGGTAAGAACAATGAGCAGTTCTTC
CASSWYGAGGKNNEQFF
>TRBJ2-1|NA|NA|TRBV7-9|14
TGTGCCAGCACCCGGGGGGCGCCCTACAATGAGCAGTTCTTC
CASTRGAPYNEQFF
>TRBJ1-4|NA|NA|TRBV4-3|14
TGCGCCAGCAGTCAACAGGGACTAGGGGAAAAACTGTTTTTT
CASSQQGLGEKLFF
>TRBJ2-7|many|TRBD1|TRBV19|13
TGTGCCAGTAGTCTGGGACAGGGTTTCGAGCAGTACTTC
CASSLGQGFEQYF
>TRBJ2-2|many|NA|TRBV18|16
TGTGCCAGCTCACCTTTCGGGGGCACGAACACCGGGGAGCTGTTTTTT
CASSPFGGTNTGELFF
>TRBJ2-1|once|NA|TRBV9|16
TGTGCCAGCAGCGTAGTCGTGGGGAACGGGTACAATGAGCAGTTCTTC
CASSVVVGNGYNEQFF
>TRBJ2-7|NA|NA|TRBV9|14
TGTGCCAGCAGCGTAGGCAGCAACTCCTACGAGCAGTACTTC
CASSVGSNSYEQYF
>TRBJ1-1|few|TRBD1|TRBV7-6|14
TGTGCCAGCAGCACCGAGGGGGCGGGCACTGAAGCTTTCTTT
CASSTEGAGTEAFF
>TRBJ2-1|few|NA|TRBV6-5|13
TGTGCCAGCAGTTATGTCGAATCGGGCGAGCAGTTCTTC
CASSYVESGEQFF
>TRBJ2-3|NA|NA|TRBV5-1|14
TGCGCCAGCAGCGATTTAAGCGACCCAGATACGCAGTATTTT
CASSDLSDPDTQYF
>TRBJ1-1|many|NA|TRBV4-3|13
TGCGCCAGCAGCGGGCAGCTGAACACTGAAGCTTTCTTT
CASSGQLNTEAFF
>TRBJ1-6|many|NA|TRBV5-1|15
TGCGCCAGCAGTGGAGAAGTGACAGGCACCTCACCCCTCCACTTT
CASSGEVTGTSPLHF
>TRBJ1-4|few|NA|TRBV11-2|15
TGTGCCAGCAGCCCAGTTCGTGGGCTTTCCGAAAAACTGTTTTTT
CASSPVRGLSEKLFF
>TRBJ1-2|NA|NA|TRBV20-1|14
TGCAGTGCTAGTATCCAAGGGTCGTCCTATGGCTACACCTTC
CSASIQGSSYGYTF